The clone carrying this T cell receptor (beta chain) has a handful of counts. This specimen comes from a study of blood T cell repertoires in COVID-19. In the study overall: COVID-19 samples from acute and convalescent phases originated in the United States, Italy and Spain. PBMCs, B-cell-depleted T cells, or T cells were the source of the cDNA or gDNA that made up the material.

Enrolled during active infection, Seattle patients were then followed longitudinally. Original analysis: Amplification with reference gene primers provided the estimates of nucleated cell counts. The protocol was immunoSEQ multiplex PCR, while the TCRdb copy is restricted to in-frame clones and leaves out a portion. D and trimming come from the DNA, and the V and J calls and clone size come from that table. The sample yields some 200,000 clones, 81% seen once. V lost 5 bases and J lost 4; bases outside the gene matches: 8. The CDR3 contains 14 residues. Germline values: CDR1 MNHEY, CDR2 SVGAGI. The rearrangement uses TRBV6-5 and TRBJ2-7, with 7 nucleotides matching TRBD1. This receptor was identified in a middle-aged woman with COVID-19, enrolled during active disease. Sequenced: peripheral blood. The CDR3 bases are TGTGCCAGCAGTCCATCGCACAGGGGTTACGAGCAGTACTTC. It codes for CASSPSHRGYEQYF.